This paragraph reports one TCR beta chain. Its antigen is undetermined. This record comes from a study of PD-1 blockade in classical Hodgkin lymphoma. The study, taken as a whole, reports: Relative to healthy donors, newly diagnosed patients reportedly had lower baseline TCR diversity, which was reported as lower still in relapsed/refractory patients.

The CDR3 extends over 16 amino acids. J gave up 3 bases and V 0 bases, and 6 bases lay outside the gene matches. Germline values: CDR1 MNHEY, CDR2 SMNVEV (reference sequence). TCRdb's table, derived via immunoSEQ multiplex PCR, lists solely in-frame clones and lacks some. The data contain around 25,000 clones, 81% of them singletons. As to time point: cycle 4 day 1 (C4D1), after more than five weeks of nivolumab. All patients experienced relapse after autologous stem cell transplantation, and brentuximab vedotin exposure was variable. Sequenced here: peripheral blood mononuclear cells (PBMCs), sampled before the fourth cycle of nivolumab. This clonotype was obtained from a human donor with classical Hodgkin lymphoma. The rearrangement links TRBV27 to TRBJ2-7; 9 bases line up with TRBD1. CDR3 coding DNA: TGTGCCAGCAGTTTATCGGCAACAGGGGGCGGCTACGAGCAGTACTTC. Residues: CASSLSATGGGYEQYF.